This TCR beta chain was profiled in a study of a mutant IDH1 vaccine in newly diagnosed glioma. Produced via immunoSEQ multiplex PCR; TCRdb's table is partial and in-frame only. The profile shows 30,000 to 45,000 clones, about 89% of them singletons. Described time point: week 5, during vaccination. In the vaccine, a single dose held 300 ug of the mutant IDH1 20-mer peptide, along with topical imiquimod. Comment on this clone: Its matching antigen is unknown.

Unmatched junction bases numbered 8, after V lost 10 bases and J lost 0 bases. This CDR3 is 15 amino acids long. Germline V CDR1 and CDR2: MNHEY, SMNVEV (reference sequence). V and J are TRBV27 and TRBJ2-3; 9 bases line up with TRBD2. The sequenced sample was PBMCs, obtained from a glioma patient whose treatment included an IDH1 peptide vaccine. The TCR was taken from a man aged 45-60 years with glioma. The DNA of the CDR3 is TGTGCCACCGGGGGTAGCGGGGGAAGCACAGATACGCAGTATTTT. Its protein is CATGGSGGSTDTQYF.